These 31 T cell receptor beta chains came from one sample sequenced in a study of OX40 agonist ivuxolimab in advanced cancers. Assay used: immunoSEQ multiplex PCR; TCRdb lists only in-frame clones, some missing. The data show around 35,000 clones, approximately 81% seen once. Sample: CD4+ or CD8+ T cells sorted from blood, taken in a trial of the OX40 agonist ivuxolimab. All receptors derive from an adult with an advanced solid tumor such as melanoma, head and neck, liver or kidney cancer.

V and J are TRBV7-3 and TRBJ2-1; D may be TRBD2 (6 bases). The CDR3 length is 15 residues. V shed 2 bases and J shed 0 bases, with 8 bases lying between them. Germline CDR1 and CDR2: SGHTA and FQGTGA. The CDR3 DNA reads TGTGCCAGCAGCTTAGGGGACTCCTCCTACAATGAGCAGTTCTTC. The encoded protein is CASSLGDSSYNEQFF. The whole variable domain, filled in from reference TRBV7-3 and TRBJ2-1, reads GAGVSQTPSNKVTEKGKYVELRCDPISGHTALYWYRQSLGQGPEFLIYFQGTGAADDSGLPNDRFFAVRPEGSVSTLKIQRTERGDSAVYLCASSLGDSSYNEQFFGPGTRLTVL.

The J gene is TRBJ2-2, the V gene TRBV2, with D possibly TRBD1 on 5 matching bases. The ends were cut back, 5 bases at V and 5 bases at J, with 15 bases in the middle. From germline, CDR1 is SNHLY and CDR2 FYNNEI. This CDR3 region has 15 residues. CDR3 bases: TGTGCCAGCAGTCCCCTTCTGAAGGGGACCGGGGAGCTGTTTTTT. Its protein is CASSPLLKGTGELFF.

V gene TRBV2 combines with J gene TRBJ1-6, with 7 bases identical to TRBD1. CDR3 length: 15 amino acids. V trimming: 7 bases; J trimming: 0 bases; junction bases outside the gene matches: 3. CDR1 and CDR2 from the germline V gene are SNHLY and FYNNEI. The CDR3 coding sequence is TGTGCCAGCATTAGGGACAGCTCCTATAATTCACCCCTCCACTTT. Protein: CASIRDSSYNSPLHF.

V usage is TRBV7-3 and J usage is TRBJ2-1, with 10 bases aligning to TRBD2. The CDR3 is made up of 16 amino acids. The germline gives CDR1 SGHTA, CDR2 FQGTGA. Trimming took 5 bases from V and 2 from J; bases not matched to a gene: 6. DNA of the CDR3: TGTGCCAGCAGCCAAAAACTAGCGGGACCCTACAATGAGCAGTTCTTC. Amino acid sequence: CASSQKLAGPYNEQFF.

This sequence joins TRBV6-5 and TRBJ1-4; 7 positions match TRBD1. Germline V gene lookup returns CDR1 MNHEY and CDR2 SVGAGI. Unmatched junction bases numbered 2, after V lost 1 base and J lost 6 bases. The CDR3 runs to 14 residues. CDR3 in amino acids: CASSYYQGDEKLFF. CDR3 DNA: TGTGCCAGCAGTTACTACCAGGGGGATGAAAAACTGTTTTTT.

The chain employs TRBV30 and TRBJ2-6; no definite D call. The ends were cut back, 2 bases at V and 2 bases at J, with 10 bases in the middle. The germline V gene encodes CDR1 GTSNPN and CDR2 SVGIG (reference sequence). CDR3 length: 15 amino acids. DNA for the CDR3: TGTGCCTGGAGTACTGGGTTTGCTGGGGCCAACGTCCTGACTTTC. Translating it yields CAWSTGFAGANVLTF. The entire variable domain, with the rest obtained from reference TRBV30 and TRBJ2-6, is as follows: SQTIHQWPATLVQPVGSPLSLECTVEGTSNPNLYWYRQAAGRGLQLLFYSVGIGQISSEVPQNLSASRPQDRQFILSSKKLLLSDSGFYLCAWSTGFAGANVLTFGAGSRLTVL.

The chain links TRBV29-1 to TRBJ1-4; tentative D call: TRBD1 (5 bases). The CDR3 contains 13 residues. Deletions cut 4 bases from V and 4 bases from J, with 10 bases between. Germline values: CDR1 SQVTM, CDR2 ANQGSEA. CDR3 sequence reads: CSVAAGNNEKLFF. CDR3 coding DNA: TGCAGCGTTGCCGCAGGGAATAATGAAAAACTGTTTTTT.

The V call is TRBV28, the J call TRBJ2-7; D uncertain. CDR3 length equals 12 residues. CDR1 and CDR2 (germline): MDHEN, SYDVKM. Between the trimmed V and J ends, which lost 8 bases and 0 bases, there was a span of 8 bases. CDR3 amino acids: CASRKGSYEQYF. Here the CDR3 DNA reads TGTGCCAGCCGCAAGGGCTCCTACGAGCAGTACTTC. Variable domain in full (rest from reference TRBV28 and TRBJ2-7): DVKVTQSSRYLVKRTGEKVFLECVQDMDHENMFWYRQDPGLGLRLIYFSYDVKMKEKGDIPEGYSVSREKKERFSLILESASTNQTSMYLCASRKGSYEQYFGPGTRLTVT.

V gene TRBV6-5 combines with J gene TRBJ1-5; D unresolved. Trimming took off 6 bases at V and 5 bases at J, with 11 bases between the two ends. Germline V gives CDR1 MNHEY, CDR2 SVGAGI. This CDR3 has 13 residues. The CDR3 region is CASRPTTDQPQHF. In DNA form, the CDR3 reads TGTGCCAGCAGACCTACGACGGATCAGCCCCAGCATTTT.

The chain combines TRBV4-1 with TRBJ2-6; 7 positions agree with TRBD2. The CDR3 totals 17 residues. Trimming removed 3 bases from V and 2 bases from J; junction bases left unmatched: 7. Per germline, CDR1 MGHRA and CDR2 YSYEKL. The CDR3 sequence is CASSQRLGGTGANVLTF. The CDR3 DNA follows: TGCGCCAGCAGCCAGCGTCTCGGGGGGACTGGGGCCAACGTCCTGACTTTC.

In its sample, this clone was seen a few times. CDR3 region: CASSLWAGRGYTF. The CDR3 bases are TGTGCCAGCAGTCTATGGGCAGGGCGAGGCTACACCTTC. The V and J genes are TRBV6-5 and TRBJ1-2; D is possibly TRBD1 (5 bases). Germline CDR1 and CDR2: MNHEY and SVGAGI. The CDR3 is 13 residues long. Trimming pared 5 bases from V and 8 bases from J, leaving 15 bases between.

The J gene is TRBJ2-7, the V gene TRBV4-1; D possibly corresponds to TRBD2 (6 bases). The CDR3 is 15 residues long. V was clipped by 4 bases and J by 1 base, with 14 bases between them. Germline V CDR1 and CDR2: MGHRA, YSYEKL. DNA for the CDR3: TGCGCCAGCAGCCCCCGGGAGTACTCTTCCTACGAGCAGTACTTC. Translation gives CASSPREYSSYEQYF.

This chain connects TRBV5-1 to TRBJ2-7, with 8 nucleotides matching TRBD1. Germline V gene lookup returns CDR1 SGHRS and CDR2 YFSETQ. The CDR3 has 14 residues. After removal of 4 bases from V and 4 bases from J, the junction contained 7 bases not matched to a gene. CDR3 in amino acids: CASSVQGARYEQYF. DNA for the CDR3: TGCGCCAGCAGCGTTCAGGGGGCGCGGTACGAGCAGTACTTC.

The V and J genes are TRBV6-1 and TRBJ1-5; a possible D gene is TRBD1 (5 bases). Trimming took off 6 bases at V and 8 bases at J, with 14 bases between the two ends. CDR1 is MNHNS, CDR2 SASEGT, per germline. This CDR3 has 13 residues. CDR3 sequence: CASSPVWGEPQHF. The CDR3 DNA follows: TGTGCCAGCAGCCCCGTATGGGGCGAGCCCCAGCATTTT.

The J gene is TRBJ2-3, the V gene TRBV11-2, with D possibly being TRBD1 or TRBD2 (5 bases each). Deletions cut 2 bases from V and 6 bases from J, with 18 bases between. Germline CDR1 reads SGHAT; CDR2 reads FQNNGV. This CDR3 is 16 amino acids long. The CDR3 coding sequence is TGTGCCAGCAGCTTATTTGGGATCAGGGAGTTCGATACGCAGTATTTT. Its translation is CASSLFGIREFDTQYF. Filled out from reference TRBV11-2 and TRBJ2-3, the complete variable domain reads EAGVAQSPRYKIIEKRQSVAFWCNPISGHATLYWYQQILGQGPKLLIQFQNNGVVDDSQLPKDRFSAERLKGVDSTLKIQPAKLEDSAVYLCASSLFGIREFDTQYFGPGTRLTVL.

V gene TRBV9 combines with J gene TRBJ1-1; TRBD1 aligns across 8 bases. The CDR3 loop spans 15 amino acids. V trimming: 0 bases; J trimming: 3 bases; junction bases outside the gene matches: 4. Germline assignment: CDR1 SGDLS and CDR2 YYNGEE. The CDR3 DNA reads TGTGCCAGCAGCGTAGGAGACAGGGGAGACACTGAAGCTTTCTTT. The encoded protein is CASSVGDRGDTEAFF.

This clone was counted between two and nine times. This chain connects TRBV10-3 to TRBJ1-1, with D uncertain. Trimming cost V 0 bases and J 0 bases, with 8 bases left between them. This CDR3 contains 15 residues. The germline CDR1 and CDR2 sequences are ENHRY and SYGVKD. In DNA, the CDR3 is TGTGCCATCAGTGAGTCGAATAGGATGAACACTGAAGCTTTCTTT. Its protein product is CAISESNRMNTEAFF.

The genes are TRBV11-3 and TRBJ2-5; 7 nucleotides agree with TRBD1. CDR3 length: 13 residues. Germline V lookup: CDR1 SGHNT, CDR2 YENEEA. The J segment lost 5 bases and the V segment lost 4 bases, leaving 4 bases of the junction unmatched. DNA for the CDR3: TGTGCCAGCAGCTACAGGGGAAGGGAGACCCAGTACTTC. As protein: CASSYRGRETQYF.

V is TRBV5-1 and J is TRBJ1-2, with D possibly being TRBD1 (6 bases). Trimming pared 5 bases from V and 3 bases from J, leaving 8 bases between. Germline assignment: CDR1 SGHRS and CDR2 YFSETQ. This CDR3 contains 12 residues. The CDR3 nucleotides are TGCGCCAGCAGAGAGGGGGACTATGGCTACACCTTC. This sequence encodes CASREGDYGYTF.

The V and J genes are TRBV4-1 and TRBJ2-3, with TRBD2 matching 11 bases. Germline assignment: CDR1 MGHRA and CDR2 YSYEKL. V shed 3 bases, J shed 2 bases, and the junction held 4 bases outside the gene matches. This CDR3 has 16 amino acids. The CDR3 spells CASSQLGLADTDTQYF. The CDR3 DNA follows: TGCGCCAGCAGCCAGTTGGGACTAGCGGACACAGATACGCAGTATTTT.

The chain recombines TRBV10-2 with TRBJ1-4, with D unclear. The CDR3 loop spans 13 amino acids. Per the germline V gene, CDR1 is WSHSY and CDR2 is SAAADI. V was cut by 6 bases and J by 5 bases, with 10 bases left in between. CDR3 residues: CASRRAINEKLFF. Written as DNA, the CDR3 is TGCGCCAGCAGACGAGCTATCAATGAAAAACTGTTTTTT.

This chain uses TRBV27 with TRBJ2-2; D is unresolved. Per the germline V gene, CDR1 is MNHEY and CDR2 is SMNVEV (reference sequence). Trimming cost V 8 bases and J 2 bases, with 3 bases left between them. The CDR3 spans 11 residues. The CDR3 DNA follows: TGTGCCAGCGGAAACACCGGGGAGCTGTTTTTT. This codes for CASGNTGELFF.

The chain uses TRBV5-4 and TRBJ2-7; 9 nucleotides match TRBD1. The CDR3 sequence is 15 residues long. The germline V gene has CDR1 SGHNT and CDR2 YYREEE (reference sequence). V shed 4 bases and J 3 bases; nucleotides not matched to a gene: 8. CDR3 amino acids: CASSAPGQGIYEQYF. CDR3 bases: TGTGCCAGCAGCGCCCCGGGACAGGGTATCTACGAGCAGTACTTC.

The chain combines TRBV6-6 with TRBJ2-1, with D possibly matching TRBD2 (7 bases). V lost 6 bases and J lost 9, with 21 bases in between. Germline V gene data show CDR1 as MNHNY and CDR2 as SVGAGI (reference sequence). The CDR3 loop spans 15 amino acids. The CDR3 DNA sequence: TGTGCCAGCAGCCTTCCTGTGGGGGGGCCCGGTGAGCAGTTCTTC. This codes for CASSLPVGGPGEQFF.

The J gene is TRBJ1-1, the V gene TRBV9; 7 bases agree with TRBD1. The V gene's germline CDR1 is SGDLS and CDR2 YYNGEE. This CDR3 spans 14 amino acids. With V trimmed by 3 bases and J by 0 bases, 2 bases remained unmatched. Written as DNA, the CDR3 is TGTGCCAGCAGCGCGGGACAGCTGAACACTGAAGCTTTCTTT. Protein sequence: CASSAGQLNTEAFF. Complete variable domain (other parts from reference TRBV9 and TRBJ1-1): DSGVTQTPKHLITATGQRVTLRCSPRSGDLSVYWYQQSLDQGLQFLIQYYNGEERAKGNILERFSAQQFPDLHSELNLSSLELGDSALYFCASSAGQLNTEAFFGQGTRLTVV.

This clone was counted only a few times. V and J are TRBV6-1 and TRBJ2-7; TRBD1 agrees at 10 bases. CDR3 length: 14 amino acids. The V gene's germline CDR1 is MNHNS and CDR2 SASEGT. V was pared by 6 bases and J by 1 base, with 3 bases of the junction left unmatched. The CDR3 reads CASRGTGASYEQYF. The CDR3 coding sequence is TGTGCCAGCAGAGGGACAGGGGCTTCCTACGAGCAGTACTTC.

The chain uses TRBV6-5 and TRBJ1-2, with TRBD1 matching 7 bases. CDR1 and CDR2 from the germline V gene are MNHEY and SVGAGI. CDR3 length: 14 residues. With 7 bases clipped from V and 4 bases from J, the junction kept 9 bases outside the gene matches. CDR3 nucleotide sequence: TGTGCCAGCACCCGACAGGGAGGGGTCTATGGCTACACCTTC. This translates into CASTRQGGVYGYTF.

This clone has just one count. The V call is TRBV18, the J call TRBJ2-1; weak D call: TRBD1 (7 bases). Germline values: CDR1 KGHSH, CDR2 LQKENI. CDR3 length equals 16 residues. V shed 2 bases and J shed 6 bases, with 17 bases lying between them. In DNA form, the CDR3 reads TGTGCCAGCTCACCAAGGAGACAGGGAGGTCCCAATGAGCAGTTCTTC. This encodes CASSPRRQGGPNEQFF.

This clone was counted a single time. The V and J genes are TRBV10-3 and TRBJ2-5; perhaps D is TRBD1 or TRBD2 (5 bases each). The end of the DNA fits TRBJ2-7 better, so the J call may be wrong. CDR1 and CDR2 (germline): ENHRY, SYGVKD. The CDR3 is made up of 14 amino acids. The CDR3 reads CAISESVGVYEQYF. CDR3 coding DNA: TGTGCCATCAGTGAGTCGGTGGGGGTTTACGAGCAGTACTTC.

The rearrangement uses TRBV7-3 and TRBJ1-1; D remains ambiguous. Germline V lookup: CDR1 SGHTA, CDR2 FQGTGA. The CDR3 is 14 residues long. V was cut by 0 bases and J by 1 base, with 6 bases left in between. CDR3 region: CASSLTPGNTEAFF. In DNA form, the CDR3 reads TGTGCCAGCAGCTTAACTCCGGGGAACACTGAAGCTTTCTTT. The entire variable domain, with the rest obtained from reference TRBV7-3 and TRBJ1-1, is as follows: GAGVSQTPSNKVTEKGKYVELRCDPISGHTALYWYRQSLGQGPEFLIYFQGTGAADDSGLPNDRFFAVRPEGSVSTLKIQRTERGDSAVYLCASSLTPGNTEAFFGQGTRLTVV.

The genes are TRBV5-6 and TRBJ1-2; D possibly corresponds to TRBD1 (5 bases). Germline V gene sequence: CDR1 SGHDT, CDR2 YYEEEE. V dropped 1 base and J dropped 2 bases, with 9 bases sitting between them. The CDR3 extends over 14 amino acids. The CDR3 loop reads CASSLWGGNYGYTF. CDR3 sequence (DNA): TGTGCCAGCAGCTTGTGGGGGGGGAACTATGGCTACACCTTC. Full variable domain (outside the CDR3, taken from reference TRBV5-6 and TRBJ1-2): DAGVTQSPTHLIKTRGQQVTLRCSPKSGHDTVSWYQQALGQGPQFIFQYYEEEERQRGNFPDRFSGHQFPNYSSELNVNALLLGDSALYLCASSLWGGNYGYTFGSGTRLTVV.